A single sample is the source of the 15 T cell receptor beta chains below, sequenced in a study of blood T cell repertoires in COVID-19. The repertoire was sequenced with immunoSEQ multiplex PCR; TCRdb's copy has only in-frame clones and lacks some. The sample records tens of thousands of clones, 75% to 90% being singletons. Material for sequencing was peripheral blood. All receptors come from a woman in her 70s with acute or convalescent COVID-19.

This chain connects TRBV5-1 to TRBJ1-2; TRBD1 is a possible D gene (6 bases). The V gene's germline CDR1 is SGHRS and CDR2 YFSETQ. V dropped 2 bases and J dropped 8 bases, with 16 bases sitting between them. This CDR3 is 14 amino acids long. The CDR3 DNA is TGCGCCAGCAGCTTCGAATCAGGGGCCTTCGGCTACACCTTC. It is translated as CASSFESGAFGYTF.

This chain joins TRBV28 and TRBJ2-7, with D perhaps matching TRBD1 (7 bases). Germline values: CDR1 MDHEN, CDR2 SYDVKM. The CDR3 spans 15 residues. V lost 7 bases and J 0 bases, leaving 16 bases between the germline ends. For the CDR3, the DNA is TGTGCCAGCACTCAGGGGGGAAGGGCCTCCTACGAGCAGTACTTC. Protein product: CASTQGGRASYEQYF.

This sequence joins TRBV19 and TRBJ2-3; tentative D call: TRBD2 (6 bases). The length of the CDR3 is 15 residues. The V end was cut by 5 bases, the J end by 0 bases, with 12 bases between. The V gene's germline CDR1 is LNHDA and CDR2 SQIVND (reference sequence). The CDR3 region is CASSHGRKSTDTQYF. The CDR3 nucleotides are TGTGCCAGTAGTCATGGGAGGAAAAGCACAGATACGCAGTATTTT.

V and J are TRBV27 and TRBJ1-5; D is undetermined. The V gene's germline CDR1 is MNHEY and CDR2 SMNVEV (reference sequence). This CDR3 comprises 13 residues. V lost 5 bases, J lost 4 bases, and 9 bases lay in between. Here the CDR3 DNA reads TGTGCCAGCAGTGGACTGATTAATCAGCCCCAGCATTTT. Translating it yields CASSGLINQPQHF.

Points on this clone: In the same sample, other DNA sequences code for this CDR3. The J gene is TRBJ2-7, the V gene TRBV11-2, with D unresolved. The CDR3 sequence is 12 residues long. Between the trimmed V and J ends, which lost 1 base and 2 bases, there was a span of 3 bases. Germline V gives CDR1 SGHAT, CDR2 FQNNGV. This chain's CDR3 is CASSLVTYEQYF. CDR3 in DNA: TGTGCCAGCAGCTTAGTAACCTACGAGCAGTACTTC.

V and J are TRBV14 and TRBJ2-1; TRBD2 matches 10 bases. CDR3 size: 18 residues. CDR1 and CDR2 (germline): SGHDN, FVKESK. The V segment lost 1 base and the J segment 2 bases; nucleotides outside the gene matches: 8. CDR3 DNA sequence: TGTGCCAGCAGCCAAGGGTCTAGCGGGGGCCTTCCCTACAATGAGCAGTTCTTC. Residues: CASSQGSSGGLPYNEQFF.

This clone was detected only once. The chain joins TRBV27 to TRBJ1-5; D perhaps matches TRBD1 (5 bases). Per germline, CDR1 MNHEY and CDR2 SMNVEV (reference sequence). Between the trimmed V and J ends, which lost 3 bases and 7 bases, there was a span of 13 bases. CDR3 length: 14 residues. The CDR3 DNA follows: TGTGCCAGCAGTTTTTCGAGGGGAGGACAGCCCCAGCATTTT. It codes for CASSFSRGGQPQHF.

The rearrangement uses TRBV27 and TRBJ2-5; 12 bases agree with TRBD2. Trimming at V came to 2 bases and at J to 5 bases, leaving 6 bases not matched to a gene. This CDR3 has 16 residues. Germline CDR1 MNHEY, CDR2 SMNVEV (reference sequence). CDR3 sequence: CASSLLAGGLSETQYF. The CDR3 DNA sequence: TGTGCCAGCAGTTTACTAGCGGGGGGGCTCTCGGAGACCCAGTACTTC.

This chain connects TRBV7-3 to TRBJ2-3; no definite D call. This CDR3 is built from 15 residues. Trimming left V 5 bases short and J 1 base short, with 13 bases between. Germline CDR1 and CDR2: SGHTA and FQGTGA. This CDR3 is CASSKNRAGTDTQYF. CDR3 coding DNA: TGTGCCAGCAGCAAGAACAGAGCCGGCACAGATACGCAGTATTTT.

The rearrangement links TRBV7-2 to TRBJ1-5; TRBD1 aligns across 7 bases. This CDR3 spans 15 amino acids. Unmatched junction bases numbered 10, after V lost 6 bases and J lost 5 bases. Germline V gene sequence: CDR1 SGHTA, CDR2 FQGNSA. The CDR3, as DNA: TGTGCCAGCAGTCTGCGACAGGGTCTCGATCAGCCCCAGCATTTT. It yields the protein CASSLRQGLDQPQHF.

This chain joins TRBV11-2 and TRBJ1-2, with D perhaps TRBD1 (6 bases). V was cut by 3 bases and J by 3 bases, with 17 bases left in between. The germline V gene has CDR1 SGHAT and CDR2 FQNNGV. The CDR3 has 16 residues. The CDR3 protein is CASSFATLRQDYGYTF. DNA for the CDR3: TGTGCCAGCAGCTTCGCAACACTTCGACAGGACTATGGCTACACCTTC. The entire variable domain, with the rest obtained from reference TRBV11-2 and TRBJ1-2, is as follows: EAGVAQSPRYKIIEKRQSVAFWCNPISGHATLYWYQQILGQGPKLLIQFQNNGVVDDSQLPKDRFSAERLKGVDSTLKIQPAKLEDSAVYLCASSFATLRQDYGYTFGSGTRLTVV.

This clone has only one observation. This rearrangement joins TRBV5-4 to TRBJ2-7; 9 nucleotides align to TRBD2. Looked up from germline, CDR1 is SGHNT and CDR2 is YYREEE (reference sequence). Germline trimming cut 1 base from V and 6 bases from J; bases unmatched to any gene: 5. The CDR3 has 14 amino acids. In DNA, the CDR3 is TGTGCCAGCAGCTTGTCCGGGACTAGCTCCGAGCAGTACTTC. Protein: CASSLSGTSSEQYF. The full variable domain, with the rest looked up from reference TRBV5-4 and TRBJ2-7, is ETGVTQSPTHLIKTRGQQVTLRCSSQSGHNTVSWYQQALGQGPQFIFQYYREEENGRGNFPPRFSGLQFPNYSSELNVNALELDDSALYLCASSLSGTSSEQYFGPGTRLTVT.

The CDR3: CASSVNRGLIDNEQFF. The DNA of the CDR3 is TGTGCCAGCAGCGTCAACAGGGGACTGATAGACAATGAGCAGTTCTTC. This chain connects TRBV13 to TRBJ2-1; D is possibly TRBD1 (7 bases). Trimming took off 5 bases at V and 5 bases at J, with 19 bases between the two ends. The CDR3 covers 16 residues. Per germline, CDR1 PRHDT and CDR2 FYEKMQ (reference sequence).

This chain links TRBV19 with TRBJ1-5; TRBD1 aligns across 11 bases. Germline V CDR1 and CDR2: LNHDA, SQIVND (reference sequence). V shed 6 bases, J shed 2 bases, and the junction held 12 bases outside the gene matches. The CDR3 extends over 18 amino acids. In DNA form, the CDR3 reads TGTGCCAGTAGCTCTGGGACAGGGGGGTTATTCGGCAATCAGCCCCAGCATTTT. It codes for CASSSGTGGLFGNQPQHF.

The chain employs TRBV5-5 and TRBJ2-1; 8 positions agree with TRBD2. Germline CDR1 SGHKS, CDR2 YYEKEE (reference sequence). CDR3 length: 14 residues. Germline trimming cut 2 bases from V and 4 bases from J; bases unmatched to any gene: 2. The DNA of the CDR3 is TGTGCCAGCAGCTTTAGCGGGGCTTACAATGAGCAGTTCTTC. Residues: CASSFSGAYNEQFF.